The TCR beta chain described here comes from a study of patients and donors after allogeneic stem cell transplantation. V shed 0 bases, J shed 4 bases, and the junction held 6 bases outside the gene matches. Germline V gene data show CDR1 as SGHTA and CDR2 as FQGNSA. The CDR3 covers 17 residues. TCRdb passed the RT-PCR reads through MiXCR, listing each CDR3 protein once. Of some 150,000 distinct CDR3 sequences in the sample, about 40% were seen once. V and J are TRBV7-2 and TRBJ2-5, with TRBD2 matching over 12 bases. The sample comprised blood, either unsorted or a sorted T cell fraction (not recorded which). The source of this sequence is a human donor who was either an allogeneic HSCT recipient or a stem cell or donor lymphocyte infusion donor (not recorded which). It is not recorded whose cells these are; they may come from a transplant donor. The CDR3: CASSLALLLAGGETQYF. In DNA form, the CDR3 reads TGTGCCAGCAGCTTAGCGCTGTTACTAGCGGGGGGAGAGACCCAGTACTTC.